These 3 T cell receptor beta chains were all obtained from the same sample, sequenced in a study of CD8 T cells in Susac syndrome. Roughly 0.45 to 1 ug RNA was reverse transcribed with random hexamers. Using its own MiXCR run on the immunoSEQ multiplex PCR reads, TCRdb lists one record per CDR3 protein. The sample lists 170,000 or so distinct CDR3 sequences; roughly 94% were seen once. The material sequenced was CD4+ T cells from PBMCs. Receptors originate from a human donor with Susac syndrome.

The V call is TRBV5-1, the J call TRBJ1-3; no firm D call. Looked up from germline, CDR1 is SGHRS and CDR2 is YFSETQ. V was clipped by 0 bases and J by 0 bases, with 4 bases between them. The CDR3 has 14 residues. The CDR3 is CASSLGPSGNTIYF. The CDR3 DNA reads TGCGCCAGCAGCTTGGGCCCCTCTGGAAACACCATATATTTT. The full variable domain, rest sourced from reference TRBV5-1 and TRBJ1-3, is KAGVTQTPRYLIKTRGQQVTLSCSPISGHRSVSWYQQTPGQGLQFLFEYFSETQRNKGNFPGRFSGRQFSNSRSEMNVSTLELGDSALYLCASSLGPSGNTIYFGEGSWLTVV.

V usage is TRBV2 and J usage is TRBJ2-7; 8 bases align to TRBD2. Germline CDR1 reads SNHLY; CDR2 reads FYNNEI. CDR3 length equals 12 residues. V lost 11 bases to trimming and J lost 1 base; unmatched junction nucleotides: 4. CDR3 protein: CAGTSGSYEQYF. The CDR3 DNA reads as TGTGCCGGAACTAGCGGTTCCTACGAGCAGTACTTC.

The chain has TRBV14 and TRBJ1-3; the D is unclear. Germline CDR1 and CDR2: SGHDN and FVKESK. Trimming shortened V by 1 base and J by 1 base, and 5 bases separated the two germline ends. The CDR3 has 14 residues. The CDR3 protein is CASSQGRSGNTIYF. The DNA of the CDR3 is TGTGCCAGCAGCCAAGGCCGGTCTGGAAACACCATATATTTT.